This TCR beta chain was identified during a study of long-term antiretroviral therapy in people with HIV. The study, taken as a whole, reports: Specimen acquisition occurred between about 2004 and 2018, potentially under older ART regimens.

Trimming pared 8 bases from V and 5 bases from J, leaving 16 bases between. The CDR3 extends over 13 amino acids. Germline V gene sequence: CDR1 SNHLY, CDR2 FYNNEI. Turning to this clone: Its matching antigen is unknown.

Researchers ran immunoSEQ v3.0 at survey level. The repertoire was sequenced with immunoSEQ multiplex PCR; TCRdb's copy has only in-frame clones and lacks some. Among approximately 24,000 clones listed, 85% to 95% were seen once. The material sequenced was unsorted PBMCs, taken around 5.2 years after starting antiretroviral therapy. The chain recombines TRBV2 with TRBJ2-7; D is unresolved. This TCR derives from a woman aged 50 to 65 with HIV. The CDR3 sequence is CASFRHRRDEQYF. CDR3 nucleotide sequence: TGTGCCAGCTTCAGACACAGAAGGGACGAGCAGTACTTC.